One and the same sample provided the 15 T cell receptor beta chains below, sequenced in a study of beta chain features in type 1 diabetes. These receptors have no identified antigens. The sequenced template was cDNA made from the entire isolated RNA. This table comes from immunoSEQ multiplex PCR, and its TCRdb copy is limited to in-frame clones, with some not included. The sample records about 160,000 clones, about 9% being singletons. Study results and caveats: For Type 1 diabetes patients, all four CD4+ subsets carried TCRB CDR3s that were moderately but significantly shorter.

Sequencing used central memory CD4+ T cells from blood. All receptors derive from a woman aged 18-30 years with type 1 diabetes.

As DNA, the CDR3 is TGTGCCAGCCTCTCGGCGGGAGGATTCAATGAGCAGTTCTTC. Residues: CASLSAGGFNEQFF. This chain links TRBV6-5 with TRBJ2-1; 8 bases line up with TRBD2. CDR1 and CDR2 (germline): MNHEY, SVGAGI. The CDR3 extends over 14 amino acids. The ends lost 8 bases at V and 6 bases at J; junction bases unmatched: 9.

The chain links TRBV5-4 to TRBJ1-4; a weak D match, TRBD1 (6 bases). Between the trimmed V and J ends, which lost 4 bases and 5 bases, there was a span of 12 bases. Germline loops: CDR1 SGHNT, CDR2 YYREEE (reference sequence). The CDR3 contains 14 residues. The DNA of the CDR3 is TGTGCCAGCAGCCCGGACAGACGGAATGAAAAACTGTTTTTT. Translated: CASSPDRRNEKLFF.

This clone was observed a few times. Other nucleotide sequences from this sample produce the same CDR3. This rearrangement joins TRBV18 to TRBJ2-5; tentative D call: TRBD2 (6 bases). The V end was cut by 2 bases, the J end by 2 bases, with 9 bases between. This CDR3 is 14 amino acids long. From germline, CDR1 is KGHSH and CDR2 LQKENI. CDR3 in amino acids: CASSPGTRQETQYF. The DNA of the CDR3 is TGTGCCAGCTCACCAGGGACTCGGCAAGAGACCCAGTACTTC.

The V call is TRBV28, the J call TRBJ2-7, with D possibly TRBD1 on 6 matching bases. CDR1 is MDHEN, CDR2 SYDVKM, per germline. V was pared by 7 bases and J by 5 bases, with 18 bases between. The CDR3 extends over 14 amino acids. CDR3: CASNQFTGNHEQYF. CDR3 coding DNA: TGTGCCAGCAATCAATTCACAGGGAACCACGAGCAGTACTTC.

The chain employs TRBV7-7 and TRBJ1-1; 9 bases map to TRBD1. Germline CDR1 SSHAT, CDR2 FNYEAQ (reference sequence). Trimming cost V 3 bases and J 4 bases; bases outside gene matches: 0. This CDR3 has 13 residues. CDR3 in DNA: TGTGCCAGCAGCTTGGACAGGGGCACTGAAGCTTTCTTT. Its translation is CASSLDRGTEAFF.

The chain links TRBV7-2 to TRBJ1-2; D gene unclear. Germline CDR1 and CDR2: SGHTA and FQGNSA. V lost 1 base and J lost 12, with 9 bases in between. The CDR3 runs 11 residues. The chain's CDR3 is CASSLVGGHTF. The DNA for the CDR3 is TGTGCCAGCAGCTTAGTAGGAGGCCACACCTTC.

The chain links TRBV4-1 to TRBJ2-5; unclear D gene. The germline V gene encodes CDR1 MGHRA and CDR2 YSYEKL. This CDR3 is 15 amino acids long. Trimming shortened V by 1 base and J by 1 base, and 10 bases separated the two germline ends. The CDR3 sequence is CASSQGEASQETQYF. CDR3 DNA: TGCGCCAGCAGCCAAGGTGAGGCTAGCCAAGAGACCCAGTACTTC.

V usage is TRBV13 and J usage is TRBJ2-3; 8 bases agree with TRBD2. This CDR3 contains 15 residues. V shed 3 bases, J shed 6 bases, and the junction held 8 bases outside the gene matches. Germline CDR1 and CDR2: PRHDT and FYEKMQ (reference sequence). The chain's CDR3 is CASSFGAGEADTQYF. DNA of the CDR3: TGTGCCAGCAGCTTTGGAGCGGGAGAAGCGGATACGCAGTATTTT.

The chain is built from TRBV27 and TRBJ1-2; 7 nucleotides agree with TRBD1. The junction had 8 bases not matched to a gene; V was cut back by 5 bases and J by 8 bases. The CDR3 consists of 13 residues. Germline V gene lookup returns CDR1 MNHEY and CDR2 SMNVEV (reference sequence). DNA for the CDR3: TGTGCCAGCAGTCTTGACAGGGTAACGGGCTACACCTTC. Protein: CASSLDRVTGYTF.

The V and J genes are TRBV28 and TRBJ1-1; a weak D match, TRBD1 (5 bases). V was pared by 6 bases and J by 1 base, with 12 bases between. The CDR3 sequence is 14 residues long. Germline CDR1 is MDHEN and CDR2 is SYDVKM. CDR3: CASSPGSPNTEAFF. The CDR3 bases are TGTGCCAGCAGCCCAGGGTCCCCGAACACTGAAGCTTTCTTT.

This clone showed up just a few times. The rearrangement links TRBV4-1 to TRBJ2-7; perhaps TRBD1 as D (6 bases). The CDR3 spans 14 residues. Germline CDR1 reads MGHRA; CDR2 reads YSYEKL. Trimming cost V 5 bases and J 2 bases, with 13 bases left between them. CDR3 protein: CASSTRQEAYEQYF. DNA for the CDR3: TGCGCCAGCAGCACACGACAGGAAGCCTACGAGCAGTACTTC.

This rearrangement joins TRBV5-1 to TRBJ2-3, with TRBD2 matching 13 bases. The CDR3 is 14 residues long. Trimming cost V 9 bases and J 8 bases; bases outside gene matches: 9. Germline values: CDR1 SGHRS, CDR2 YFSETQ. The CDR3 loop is CATAPGLAGSTQYF. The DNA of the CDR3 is TGCGCCACCGCACCGGGACTAGCGGGATCTACGCAGTATTTT. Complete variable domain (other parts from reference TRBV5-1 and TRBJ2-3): KAGVTQTPRYLIKTRGQQVTLSCSPISGHRSVSWYQQTPGQGLQFLFEYFSETQRNKGNFPGRFSGRQFSNSRSEMNVSTLELGDSALYLCATAPGLAGSTQYFGPGTRLTVL.

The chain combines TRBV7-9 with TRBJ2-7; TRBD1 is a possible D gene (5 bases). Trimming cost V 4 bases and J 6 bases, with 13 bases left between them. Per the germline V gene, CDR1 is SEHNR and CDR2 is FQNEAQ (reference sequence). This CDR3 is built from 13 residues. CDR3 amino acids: CASSSQGMREQYF. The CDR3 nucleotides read TGTGCCAGCAGCTCGCAGGGTATGCGCGAGCAGTACTTC.

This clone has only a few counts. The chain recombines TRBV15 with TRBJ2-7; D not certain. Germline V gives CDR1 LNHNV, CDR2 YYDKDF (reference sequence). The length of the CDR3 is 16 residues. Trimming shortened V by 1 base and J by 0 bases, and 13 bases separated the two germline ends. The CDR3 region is CATSRGVGQSSYEQYF. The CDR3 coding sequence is TGTGCCACCAGCAGAGGCGTTGGGCAGAGCTCCTACGAGCAGTACTTC.

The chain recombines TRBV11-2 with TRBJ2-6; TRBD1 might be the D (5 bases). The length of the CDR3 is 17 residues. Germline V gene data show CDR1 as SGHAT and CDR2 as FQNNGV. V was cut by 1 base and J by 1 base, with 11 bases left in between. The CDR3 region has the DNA TGTGCCAGCAGCTTAGGGGGCGCAAAATCTGGGGCCAACGTCCTGACTTTC. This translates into CASSLGGAKSGANVLTF.